These T cell receptor beta chains were read from a single sample in a study of cytomegalovirus exposure and HLA in healthy donors. TCRdb's copy holds only in-frame clones and misses some; the assay was immunoSEQ multiplex PCR. The sample carries roughly 200,000 clones, about 80% recorded once. The source material was PBMCs. The origin of the receptors is a woman aged 60-75 years in good health and CMV-seropositive. Each CDR3 is given with its conserved first and last residue. A D gene is named only where the DNA matches it firmly. Only part of the rows carry a size: once, few, many, or a class if the clone is expanded.

DNA	CDR3	J	size	V	D
TGTGCCTGGAGTCCTCGGACAGGGAGTAATGAAAAACTGTTTTTT	CAWSPRTGSNEKLFF	TRBJ1-4	-	TRBV30	TRBD1
TGCAGCGTTGATGGGCAAGGGGGCACAGATACGCAGTATTTT	CSVDGQGGTDTQYF	TRBJ2-3	-	TRBV29-1	-
TGTGCCAGCAGTCAGGTCAATCAGCCCCAGCATTTT	CASSQVNQPQHF	TRBJ1-5	few	TRBV28	-
TGTGCCAGCAGCCACGCGACAGGGGGCATAGATACGCAGTATTTT	CASSHATGGIDTQYF	TRBJ2-3	-	TRBV11-2	TRBD1
TGCGCCAGCAGCTTATCATTGCCGGGACTGGGGGTTAGTTACGAGCAGTACTTC	CASSLSLPGLGVSYEQYF	TRBJ2-7	-	TRBV5-1	-
TGTGCCACCAGCAGAGATGCAGGGCATGGCTACACCTTC	CATSRDAGHGYTF	TRBJ1-2	-	TRBV15	-
TGTGCCAGCAGCCAAAAAGCGCCCGGAGGGCCCAGGGATGAGCAGTTCTTC	CASSQKAPGGPRDEQFF	TRBJ2-1	-	TRBV21-1	-
TGTGCCAGCAGCCCGTTGACTAGCGGGAGGGGTCAAGAGACCCAGTACTTC	CASSPLTSGRGQETQYF	TRBJ2-5	-	TRBV7-8	TRBD2
TGTGCCACCGGGACAGGGTCCGCAACTAATGAAAAACTGTTTTTT	CATGTGSATNEKLFF	TRBJ1-4	-	TRBV10-3	TRBD1
TGTGCCAGCAGCTTCGAGGTAAACACCGGGGAGCTGTTTTTT	CASSFEVNTGELFF	TRBJ2-2	few	TRBV5-4	-
TGTGCCAGCAGCGGGGGACAGGGGGACTCACCCCTCCACTTT	CASSGGQGDSPLHF	TRBJ1-6	-	TRBV7-9	TRBD1
TGTGCCAGCAGTTTAAATCGGTTGGCTTTCTTT	CASSLNRLAFF	TRBJ1-1	once	TRBV28	-
TGTGCCAGCAAGGGGACTAGCTGGGTCACCGGGGAGCTGTTTTTT	CASKGTSWVTGELFF	TRBJ2-2	-	TRBV27	TRBD2
TGTGCCTGGAGCGGGGGGGGAGAGACCCAGTACTTC	CAWSGGGETQYF	TRBJ2-5	-	TRBV30	TRBD2
TGTGCCAGCCGAGGGAGGGGAAGGGGCACAGATACGCAGTATTTT	CASRGRGRGTDTQYF	TRBJ2-3	few	TRBV7-9	TRBD2
TGTGCCAGCAGCTTAAGACAGGGGATAAGACAGCCCCAGCATTTT	CASSLRQGIRQPQHF	TRBJ1-5	-	TRBV7-3	TRBD1
TGCGCCAGCAGCCAAGAGCTGGCGGGGGGTAAGTTCTACGAGCAGTACTTC	CASSQELAGGKFYEQYF	TRBJ2-7	-	TRBV4-3	TRBD2
TGCGCCAGCAGCCCAATGGGCCCCTTCTCTGGAAACACCATATATTTT	CASSPMGPFSGNTIYF	TRBJ1-3	-	TRBV5-1	-
TGTGCCACCTCCTATAAGGCGGGCCAGTCTTACGAGCAGTACTTC	CATSYKAGQSYEQYF	TRBJ2-7	-	TRBV27	-
TGTGCCAGCAGTGGCGGGACCACAGATACGCAGTATTTT	CASSGGTTDTQYF	TRBJ2-3	-	TRBV2	-
TGTGCCAGCGTTCCAGGACTAGCAGCAGATACGCAGTATTTT	CASVPGLAADTQYF	TRBJ2-3	-	TRBV2	TRBD2
TGTGCCAGCAGTTCGCCCCAACTAGCGGGAGGAATCAATGAGCAGTTCTTC	CASSSPQLAGGINEQFF	TRBJ2-1	once	TRBV27	TRBD2
TGTGCCAGCAGCCCGTACGGGAATACCGGGGAGCTGTTTTTT	CASSPYGNTGELFF	TRBJ2-2	-	TRBV7-2	-
TGCGCCAGCAGAGACAGCTTCCAAGAGACCCAGTACTTC	CASRDSFQETQYF	TRBJ2-5	few	TRBV5-1	-
TGTGCCAGCAGTGAAGGGAGGGCCTTTACGTACAATGAGCAGTTCTTC	CASSEGRAFTYNEQFF	TRBJ2-1	-	TRBV2	-
TGCGCCAGCAGCTTGGCCAGAGGGACAGGGGACTACGAGCAGTACTTC	CASSLARGTGDYEQYF	TRBJ2-7	once	TRBV5-1	TRBD1
TGCGCCAGCAGCTTGGAAACGGTCCCGGGGAATGAGCAGTTCTTC	CASSLETVPGNEQFF	TRBJ2-1	-	TRBV5-1	-
TGCGCCAGCAGCCCACAGTTGAACACTGAAGCTTTCTTT	CASSPQLNTEAFF	TRBJ1-1	-	TRBV5-1	-
TGTGCCTGGAGTGTCCGGGGTCAGCAGTACTTC	CAWSVRGQQYF	TRBJ2-5	-	TRBV30	-
TGTGCCAGCAGTCCGTGGACAGGGGGGTACGAGCAGTACTTC	CASSPWTGGYEQYF	TRBJ2-7	-	TRBV27	TRBD1
TGCGCCAGCAGCTTGGATCCGATCTCCTACGAGCAGTACTTC	CASSLDPISYEQYF	TRBJ2-7	-	TRBV5-1	-
TGTGCCAGCAGCGGGGGACTAGCGGGGTCCTACAATGAGCAGTTCTTC	CASSGGLAGSYNEQFF	TRBJ2-1	-	TRBV5-4	TRBD2
TGCGCCAGCAGCTTGGAGGGACTAGCGGGTACTGAGCAGTTCTTC	CASSLEGLAGTEQFF	TRBJ2-1	-	TRBV5-1	TRBD2
TGTGCCAGCAGTTACTCCCCACTGAAAGGCACAGATACGCAGTATTTT	CASSYSPLKGTDTQYF	TRBJ2-3	once	TRBV6-5	-
TGTGCCAGCAGCCAAAGCGGAGGGGGCCCCTACGAGCAGTACTTC	CASSQSGGGPYEQYF	TRBJ2-7	once	TRBV7-9	-
TGTGCCAGCACCAGAGACAGGGGATACTCACCCCTCCACTTT	CASTRDRGYSPLHF	TRBJ1-6	-	TRBV6-1	TRBD1
TGCGCCAGCAGCTTGGTGCGGGGGACCCCTCCCAATCAGCCCCAGCATTTT	CASSLVRGTPPNQPQHF	TRBJ1-5	-	TRBV5-1	-
TGTGCCAGCAGCCAAAATAGGGGGGGCTCCTACGAGCAGTACTTC	CASSQNRGGSYEQYF	TRBJ2-7	few	TRBV4-1	-
TGTGCCAGCAGCTCGGGACAGGGGCGCACAGATACGCAGTATTTT	CASSSGQGRTDTQYF	TRBJ2-3	-	TRBV11-3	TRBD1
TGTGCCAGCAGTAACGGACAGGGGGAAAAACTGTTTTTT	CASSNGQGEKLFF	TRBJ1-4	once	TRBV6-5	TRBD1
TGTGCCAGCGCTTCGACGGACAGGGTCGGCGGCTACACCTTC	CASASTDRVGGYTF	TRBJ1-2	-	TRBV6-6	TRBD1
TGTGCCTCCTTTTCGGACAGAGCGAACACTGAAGCTTTCTTT	CASFSDRANTEAFF	TRBJ1-1	-	TRBV28	-
TGTGCCAGCAGTTCCCGGGGGGCCTGGGATTCACCCCTCCACTTT	CASSSRGAWDSPLHF	TRBJ1-6	-	TRBV25-1	-
TGTGCCAGCAACTCCCCCGCGAACACCGGGGAGCTGTTTTTT	CASNSPANTGELFF	TRBJ2-2	-	TRBV2	-
TGTGCCAGTAGTATTTTTCAGGGGGCGAGGATCTATGGCTACACCTTC	CASSIFQGARIYGYTF	TRBJ1-2	few	TRBV19	TRBD1
TGTGCCAGTAGTATTAGTTATGGGACAGGCTCTGAAGCTTTCTTT	CASSISYGTGSEAFF	TRBJ1-1	few	TRBV19	TRBD1
TGTGCCAGCAGCTTTGGTCAGGGTGTTGAGTATGGCTACACCTTC	CASSFGQGVEYGYTF	TRBJ1-2	-	TRBV7-9	-
TGTGCCACCAGCAGAGATCCAGATAGCGGAGATACGCAGTATTTT	CATSRDPDSGDTQYF	TRBJ2-3	-	TRBV15	-
TGTGCCAGCAGTGCAGGGTACTATGGCTACACCTTC	CASSAGYYGYTF	TRBJ1-2	few	TRBV2	-
TGCGCCAGCAGTGGTAGGGGGATGAACACTGAAGCTTTCTTT	CASSGRGMNTEAFF	TRBJ1-1	few	TRBV10-1	-
TGTGCCAGCAGCTCGACAGGGTGGGACACTGAAGCTTTCTTT	CASSSTGWDTEAFF	TRBJ1-1	-	TRBV7-2	TRBD1
TGTGCCTGGAGCGGGGGGGTCCAGGGTATGATAGAGACCCAGTACTTC	CAWSGGVQGMIETQYF	TRBJ2-5	-	TRBV30	TRBD2
TGTGCCAGCAGCTTAAATATGGGCGGGGGTGATACGCAGTATTTT	CASSLNMGGGDTQYF	TRBJ2-3	-	TRBV7-3	TRBD2
TGTGCCAGCAGAGCGAGGGGGACCGAGTATAATGAAAAACTGTTTTTT	CASRARGTEYNEKLFF	TRBJ1-4	-	TRBV5-6	-